These 8 T cell receptor beta chains originate from one sample sequenced in a study of shared clonotypes between healthy human individuals. This table comes from immunoSEQ multiplex PCR, and its TCRdb copy is limited to in-frame clones, with some not included. The table lists about 2.4 million clones, over 85% of them singletons. Sequenced: naive CD4+ T cells sorted from blood. Subset here: CD45RA+ positively selected. The receptors derive from a young man in good health.

This clone has a single count. The chain uses TRBV18 and TRBJ2-3; weak D call: TRBD2 (5 bases). The CDR3 spans 14 residues. Between the trimmed V and J ends, which lost 5 bases and 14 bases, there was a span of 23 bases. Germline lookup yields CDR1 KGHSH and CDR2 LQKENI. CDR3 in amino acids: CASSAIPEGSQAYF. The CDR3 region has the DNA TGTGCCAGCTCAGCGATCCCCGAGGGCTCCCAGGCGTATTTT.

J is TRBJ2-5 and V is TRBV5-1; TRBD2 aligns across 9 bases. V was clipped by 8 bases and J by 9 bases; unmatched bases: 8. The CDR3 is 12 residues long. Germline CDR1 reads SGHRS; CDR2 reads YFSETQ. Here the CDR3 reads CASLAGEGSQYF. CDR3 coding DNA: TGCGCCAGTTTAGCGGGAGAGGGGTCCCAGTACTTC.

The chain combines TRBV18 with TRBJ2-3, with 10 nucleotides matching TRBD2. This CDR3 is 15 amino acids long. The germline V gene encodes CDR1 KGHSH and CDR2 LQKENI. After removal of 5 bases from V and 2 bases from J, the junction contained 4 bases not matched to a gene. CDR3 sequence (DNA): TGTGCCAGCTCATCACTAGCGGGAATCACAGATACGCAGTATTTT. Its protein is CASSSLAGITDTQYF.

In nucleotides, the CDR3 is TGTGCCAGCAGTTACCGACAGGGGATGAACACTGAAGCTTTCTTT. Its protein is CASSYRQGMNTEAFF. The V gene is TRBV7-9, the J gene TRBJ1-1; 8 bases are a match to TRBD1. The V segment lost 6 bases and the J segment 0 bases; nucleotides outside the gene matches: 6. The CDR3 is 15 amino acids. In germline, CDR1 is SEHNR, CDR2 FQNEAQ (reference sequence).

The rearrangement links TRBV4-1 to TRBJ2-1, with TRBD2 matching 9 bases. The CDR3 contains 15 residues. V lost 2 bases, J lost 6 bases, and 5 bases stayed unmatched. Germline V gene sequence: CDR1 MGHRA, CDR2 YSYEKL. CDR3 bases: TGCGCCAGCAGCCAACAGGGCGGGAGGGCCAATGAGCAGTTCTTC. Translation gives CASSQQGGRANEQFF.

CDR3: CASSSGGAGNYGYTF. CDR3 nucleotide sequence: TGCGCCAGCAGCTCCGGTGGGGCTGGAAACTATGGCTACACCTTC. The V gene is TRBV5-1, the J gene TRBJ1-2, with D perhaps matching TRBD1 (5 bases). Trimming took 3 bases from V and 2 from J, leaving 14 bases between them. The CDR3 has 15 residues. CDR1 is SGHRS, CDR2 YFSETQ, per germline.

V is TRBV5-1 and J is TRBJ1-1; possibly TRBD1 for D (5 bases). Trimming removed 1 base at V and 2 bases at J, with 12 bases between. The V gene's germline CDR1 is SGHRS and CDR2 YFSETQ. The CDR3 sequence is 15 residues long. CDR3 nucleotide sequence: TGCGCCAGCAGCTTGAATTCAGGGATTAACACTGAAGCTTTCTTT. Translating it yields CASSLNSGINTEAFF.

The chain employs TRBV11-3 and TRBJ2-1, with 8 bases lining up with TRBD2. The CDR3 is 14 amino acids. Germline trimming cut 1 base from V and 5 bases from J; bases unmatched to any gene: 1. CDR1 is SGHNT, CDR2 YENEEA, per germline. The CDR3 loop is CASSLGSGNNEQFF. In DNA, the CDR3 is TGTGCCAGCAGCTTAGGTAGCGGGAACAATGAGCAGTTCTTC.